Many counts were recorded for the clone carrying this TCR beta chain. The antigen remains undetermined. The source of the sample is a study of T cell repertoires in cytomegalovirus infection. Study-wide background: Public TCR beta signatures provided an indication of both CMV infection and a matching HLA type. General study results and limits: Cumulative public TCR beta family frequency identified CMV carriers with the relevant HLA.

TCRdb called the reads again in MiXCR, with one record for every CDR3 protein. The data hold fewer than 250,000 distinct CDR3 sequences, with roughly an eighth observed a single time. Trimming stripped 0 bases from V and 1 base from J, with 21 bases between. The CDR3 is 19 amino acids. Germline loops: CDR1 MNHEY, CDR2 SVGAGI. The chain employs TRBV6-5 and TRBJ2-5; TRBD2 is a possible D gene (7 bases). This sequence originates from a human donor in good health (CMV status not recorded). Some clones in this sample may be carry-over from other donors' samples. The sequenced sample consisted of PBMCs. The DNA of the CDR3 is TGTGCCAGCAGTTACTCGAAGGTCGCGGGGGCCCGATTCCAAGAGACCCAGTACTTC. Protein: CASSYSKVAGARFQETQYF.